This T cell receptor (beta chain) was retrieved from a study of cytomegalovirus exposure and HLA in healthy donors. The PCR employed 60 Vbeta primers together with 13 Jbeta primers. Method: immunoSEQ multiplex PCR; TCRdb's copy keeps in-frame clones and lacks some. The sample has approximately 85,000 clones; roughly 80% are singletons. Overall study results and limits: By a later analysis, the bulk of CMV-associated TCR beta chains appeared HLA-restricted. Presence/absence analyses assumed roughly uniform sequencing depth across donors, which may not hold.

J was trimmed by 10 bases and V by 2 bases; bases with no gene match: 5. CDR1 and CDR2 from the germline V gene are MNHEY and SVGAGI. The CDR3 contains 14 residues. This clone was detected only a few times. Its antigen is unidentified. The receptor was derived from a woman in her forties or fifties in good health and CMV-seropositive. This chain uses TRBV6-5 with TRBJ1-6; 7 bases align to TRBD1. What was sequenced was PBMCs. DNA of the CDR3: TGTGCCAGCAGTTACCGTCAGGGGGAATCACCCCTCCACTTT. It translates to CASSYRQGESPLHF.